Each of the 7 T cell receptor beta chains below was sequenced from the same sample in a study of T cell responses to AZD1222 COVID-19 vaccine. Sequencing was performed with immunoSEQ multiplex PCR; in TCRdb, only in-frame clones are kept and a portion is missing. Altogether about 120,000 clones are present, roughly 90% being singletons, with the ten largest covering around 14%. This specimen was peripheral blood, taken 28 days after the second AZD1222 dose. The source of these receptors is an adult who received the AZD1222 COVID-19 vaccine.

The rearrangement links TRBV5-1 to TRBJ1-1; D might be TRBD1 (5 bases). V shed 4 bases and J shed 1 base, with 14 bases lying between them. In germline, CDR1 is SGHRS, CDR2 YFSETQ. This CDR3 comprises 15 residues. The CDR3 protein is CASSPGGTANTEAFF. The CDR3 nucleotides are TGCGCCAGCAGCCCCGGAGGGACCGCGAACACTGAAGCTTTCTTT.

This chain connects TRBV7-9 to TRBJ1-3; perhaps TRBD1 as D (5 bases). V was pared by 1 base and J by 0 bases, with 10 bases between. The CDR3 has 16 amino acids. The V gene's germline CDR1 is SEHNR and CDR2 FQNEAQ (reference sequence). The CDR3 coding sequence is TGTGCCAGCAGCTTAGTGGCTCAGGGCTCTGGAAACACCATATATTTT. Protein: CASSLVAQGSGNTIYF.

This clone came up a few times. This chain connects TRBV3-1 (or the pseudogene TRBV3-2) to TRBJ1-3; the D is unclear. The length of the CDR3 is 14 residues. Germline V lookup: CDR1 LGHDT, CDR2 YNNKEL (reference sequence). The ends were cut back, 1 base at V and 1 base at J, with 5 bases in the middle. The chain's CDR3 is CASSQAGSGNTIYF. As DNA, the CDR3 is TGTGCCAGCAGCCAAGCCGGGTCTGGAAACACCATATATTTT.

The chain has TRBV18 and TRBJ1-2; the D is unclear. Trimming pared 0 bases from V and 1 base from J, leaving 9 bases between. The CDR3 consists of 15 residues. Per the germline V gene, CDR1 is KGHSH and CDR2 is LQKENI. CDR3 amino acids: CASSPPGIDNYGYTF. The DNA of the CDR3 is TGTGCCAGCTCACCACCAGGGATCGATAACTATGGCTACACCTTC.

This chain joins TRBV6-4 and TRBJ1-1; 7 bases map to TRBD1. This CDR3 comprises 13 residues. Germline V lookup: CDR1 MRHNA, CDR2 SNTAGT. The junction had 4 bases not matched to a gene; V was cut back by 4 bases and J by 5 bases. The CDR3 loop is CASSVQGDTEAFF. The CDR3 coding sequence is TGTGCCAGCAGTGTCCAGGGGGATACTGAAGCTTTCTTT.

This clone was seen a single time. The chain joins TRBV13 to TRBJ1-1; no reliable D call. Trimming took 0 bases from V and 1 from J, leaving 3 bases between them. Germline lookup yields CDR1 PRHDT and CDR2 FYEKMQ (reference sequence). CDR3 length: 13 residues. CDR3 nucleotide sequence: TGTGCCAGCAGCTTAGGGGGGAACACTGAAGCTTTCTTT. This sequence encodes CASSLGGNTEAFF.

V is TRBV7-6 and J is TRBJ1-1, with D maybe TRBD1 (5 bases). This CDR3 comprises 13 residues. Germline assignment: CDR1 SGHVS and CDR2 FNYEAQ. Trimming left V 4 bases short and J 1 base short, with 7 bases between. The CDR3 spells CASSYQGNTEAFF. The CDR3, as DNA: TGTGCCAGCAGCTATCAGGGGAACACTGAAGCTTTCTTT.